This record looks at one T cell receptor (beta chain) sequence and its context. The sample is drawn from a study of cytomegalovirus exposure and HLA in healthy donors. PCR primers comprised 60 Vbeta and 13 Jbeta primers. Sequenced by immunoSEQ multiplex PCR; TCRdb stores in-frame clones only, minus some. The sample has 140,000 to 150,000 clones, around 9.7% seen once. The CDR3 loop spans 16 amino acids. V lost 6 bases to trimming and J lost 3 bases; unmatched junction nucleotides: 11. Germline loops: CDR1 LGHNT, CDR2 FRNRAP. Material: PBMCs. The receptor comes from a man aged 50 to 59 in good health and CMV-seronegative. J is TRBJ1-2 and V is TRBV12-5, with 9 bases identical to TRBD1. The CDR3 DNA is TGTGCTAGTGGCAAGACGGGACAGGGAATCTACTATGGCTACACCTTC. It specifies CASGKTGQGIYYGYTF.